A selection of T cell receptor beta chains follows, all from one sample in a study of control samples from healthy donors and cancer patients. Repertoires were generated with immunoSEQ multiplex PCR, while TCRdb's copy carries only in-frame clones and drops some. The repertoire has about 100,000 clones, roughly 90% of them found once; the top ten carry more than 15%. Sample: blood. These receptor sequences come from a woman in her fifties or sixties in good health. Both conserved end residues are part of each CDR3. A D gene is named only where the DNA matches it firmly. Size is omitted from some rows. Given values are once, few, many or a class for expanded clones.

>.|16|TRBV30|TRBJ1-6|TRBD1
CAWSGVDRGENSPLHF
TGTGCCTGGAGTGGGGTAGACAGGGGAGAGAATTCACCCCTCCACTTT
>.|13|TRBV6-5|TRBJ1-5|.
CASSYRLNQPQHF
TGTGCCAGCAGTTACAGGCTGAATCAGCCCCAGCATTTT
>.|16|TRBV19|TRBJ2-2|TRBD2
CASSEGLAGSTGELFF
TGTGCCAGTAGTGAGGGACTAGCGGGAAGCACCGGGGAGCTGTTTTTT
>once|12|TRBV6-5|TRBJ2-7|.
CASSFSGAGQYF
TGTGCCAGCAGTTTTAGTGGTGCGGGGCAGTACTTC
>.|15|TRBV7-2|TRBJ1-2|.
CASSPFSDGGEGYTF
TGTGCCAGCAGCCCCTTTTCGGACGGCGGGGAAGGCTACACCTTC
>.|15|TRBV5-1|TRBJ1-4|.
CASSLVGGPNEKLFF
TGCGCCAGCAGCTTGGTCGGGGGACCAAATGAAAAACTGTTTTTT
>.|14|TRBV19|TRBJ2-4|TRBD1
CASREDRQGNIQYF
TGTGCCAGCCGCGAGGACAGGCAAGGAAACATTCAGTACTTC
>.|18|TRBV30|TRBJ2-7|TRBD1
CAWTPARLGTGSSYEQYF
TGTGCCTGGACCCCTGCACGCCTCGGGACAGGCAGCTCCTACGAGCAGTACTTC
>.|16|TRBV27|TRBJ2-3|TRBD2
CASSFPGGAGSDTQYF
TGTGCCAGCAGTTTCCCGGGGGGGGCAGGTTCAGATACGCAGTATTTT
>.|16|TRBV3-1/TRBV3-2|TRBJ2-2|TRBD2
CASSQAGGPITGELFF
TGTGCCAGCAGCCAAGCGGGAGGGCCCATAACCGGGGAGCTGTTTTTT
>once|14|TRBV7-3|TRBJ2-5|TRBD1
CASSFGTGRETQYF
TGTGCCAGCAGCTTCGGGACAGGAAGGGAGACCCAGTACTTC
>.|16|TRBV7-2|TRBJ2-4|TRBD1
CASSFQGAIAKNIQYF
TGTGCCAGCAGTTTTCAGGGGGCGATCGCCAAAAACATTCAGTACTTC
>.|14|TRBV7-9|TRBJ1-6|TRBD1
CASSWTGFNSPLHF
TGTGCCAGCAGTTGGACAGGGTTTAATTCACCCCTCCACTTT
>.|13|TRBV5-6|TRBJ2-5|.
CASSADIQETQYF
TGTGCCAGCAGCGCCGACATCCAAGAGACCCAGTACTTC
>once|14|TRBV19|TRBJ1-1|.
CASSTARSNTEAFF
TGTGCCAGTAGTACCGCACGGTCCAACACTGAAGCTTTCTTT
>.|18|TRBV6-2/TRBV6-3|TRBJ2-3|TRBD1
CASSYPPSYRGRTDTQYF
TGTGCCAGCAGTTACCCACCTTCTTACAGGGGACGCACAGATACGCAGTATTTT
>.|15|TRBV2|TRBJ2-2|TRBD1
CASGEGQGGTGELFF
TGTGCCAGCGGGGAGGGACAGGGGGGAACCGGGGAGCTGTTTTTT
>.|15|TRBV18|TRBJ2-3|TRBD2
CASSRLAGGADTQYF
TGTGCCAGCTCCAGACTAGCGGGAGGGGCAGATACGCAGTATTTT
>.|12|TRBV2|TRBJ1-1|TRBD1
CASTPTGTEAFF
TGTGCCAGCACCCCGACAGGGACTGAAGCTTTCTTT
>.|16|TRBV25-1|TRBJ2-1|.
CASSEFLGQSYNEQFF
TGTGCCAGCAGTGAATTTCTGGGGCAGTCCTACAATGAGCAGTTCTTC
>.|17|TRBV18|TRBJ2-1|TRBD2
CASSPLTSGSSYNEQFF
TGTGCCAGCTCACCCCTCACGAGCGGGAGCTCCTACAATGAGCAGTTCTTC
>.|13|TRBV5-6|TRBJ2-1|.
CASSLNTDNEQFF
TGTGCCAGCAGCTTGAATACAGACAATGAGCAGTTCTTC
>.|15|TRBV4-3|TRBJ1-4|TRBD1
CASSRAGTGAEKLFF
TGCGCCAGCAGCCGGGCCGGGACAGGGGCTGAAAAACTGTTTTTT
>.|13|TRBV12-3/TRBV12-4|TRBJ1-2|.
CASSLRQAYGYTF
TGTGCCAGCAGTCTCCGACAGGCCTATGGCTACACCTTC
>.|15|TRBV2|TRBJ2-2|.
CASSVGRGKAGELFF
TGTGCCAGCAGTGTTGGGAGGGGGAAGGCCGGGGAGCTGTTTTTT
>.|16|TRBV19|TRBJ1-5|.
CASSMTAAGSNQPQHF
TGTGCCAGTAGTATGACGGCGGCGGGTAGCAATCAGCCCCAGCATTTT
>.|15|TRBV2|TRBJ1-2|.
CASSEYRASDYGYTF
TGTGCCAGCAGTGAATACAGGGCGTCTGACTATGGCTACACCTTC
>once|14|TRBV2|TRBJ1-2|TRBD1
CAIPGQGAWDGYTF
TGTGCCATACCGGGACAGGGGGCTTGGGATGGCTACACCTTC
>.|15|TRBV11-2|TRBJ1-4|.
CASSPLVGLGEKLFF
TGTGCCAGCAGCCCCCTAGTGGGATTAGGTGAAAAACTGTTTTTT
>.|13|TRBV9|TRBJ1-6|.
CASSVESHSPLHF
TGTGCCAGCAGCGTAGAAAGTCACTCACCCCTCCACTTT
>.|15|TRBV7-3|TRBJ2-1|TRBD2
CASSLNGLAGNEQFF
TGTGCCAGCAGCTTAAATGGACTAGCGGGTAATGAGCAGTTCTTC